This TCR beta chain is from a study of T cells expressing NK-cell markers. Looking at the study overall: Cells sorted as CD3+CD56+NKG2C+, CD3+CD56+NKG2C- and CD3+CD56-NKG2C+ T cells supplied the TCR beta repertoires. General study findings and limits: Leadership of the CD3+CD56-NKG2C+ fraction also belonged to these clonotypes in a handful of donors.

Each CDR3 protein gets one entry in TCRdb, which reprocessed the 5' RACE reads and gives no DNA. The table gives 150,000 to 200,000 distinct CDR3 sequences; the top ten clones make up around 18% of it. Remarks on this clonotype: Its antigen is unknown.

Germline CDR1 and CDR2: SSHAT and FNYEAQ (reference sequence). CDR3 length equals 16 residues. The receptor's source is a woman between 18 and 70 years old in good health. The rearrangement uses TRBV7-7 and TRBJ2-1; as DNA is missing, the TRBD2 call by TCRdb cannot be tested. Material: blood T cells: a sorted CD56 or NKG2C T cell subset, CD4+ or CD8+ T cells, or bulk PBMC T cells (not recorded which). The CDR3 region is CASSFGLAGGDNEQFF.